These 19 T cell receptor beta chains came from one sample sequenced in a study of T cells after yellow fever vaccination (dated by TCRdb to about 2019). In the paper's terms, the treatment or condition label means: live attenuated yellow fever vaccine strain. The library was produced with 5' RACE. TCRdb shows the sequencer as Illumina NovaSeq 6000. TCRdb applied fastp at Q25 and MiXCR to the public reads, then kept only in-frame beta chains. When rows share a CDR3 protein, they turn into one entry using the most common DNA and genes. Within this sample are a few hundred thousand distinct CDR3 sequences, with over 15% of them counted one time only. 15% to 20% of the sample lies in the top ten. Source: PBMCs, taken before the yellow fever booster vaccination. The receptor source for this set is a man between 18 and 29 years old who received the YFV17D yellow fever vaccine.

The sample holds a few counts of this clonotype. The CDR3 DNA sequence: TGCAGTGCTCTCCCTCAGGCAGATTCCTATGGCTACACCTTC. This sequence encodes CSALPQADSYGYTF. The V gene is TRBV20-1, the J gene TRBJ1-2; D remains ambiguous. In germline, CDR1 is DFQATT, CDR2 SNEGSKA (reference sequence). V dropped 5 bases and J dropped 4 bases, with 17 bases sitting between them. The CDR3 is 14 residues long.

The chain has TRBV28 and TRBJ1-5; a possible D gene is TRBD1 (6 bases). Germline CDR1 MDHEN, CDR2 SYDVKM. Trimming shortened V by 4 bases and J by 6 bases, and 13 bases separated the two germline ends. The CDR3 sequence is 14 residues long. For the CDR3, the DNA is TGTGCCAGCAGTTCCCCGGGGGCGGGTCAGCCCCAGCATTTT. Protein: CASSSPGAGQPQHF.

In this sample, this clonotype turned up many times. The rearrangement links TRBV12-3 or TRBV12-4 to TRBJ2-3; a possible D gene is TRBD2 (5 bases). V was clipped by 6 bases and J by 1 base, with 8 bases between them. This CDR3 region has 13 residues. The CDR3 DNA reads TGTGCCAGCAGGGTGGGAGGCACAGATACGCAGTATTTT. Translated, it gives CASRVGGTDTQYF.

J is TRBJ2-1 and V is TRBV6-5; D is perhaps TRBD1 or TRBD2 (5 bases each). Trimming removed 5 bases from V and 1 base from J, with 12 bases in between. The CDR3 is 15 amino acids. Germline V lookup: CDR1 MNHEY, CDR2 SVGAGI. The CDR3 is CASSPGANSYNEQFF. For the CDR3, the DNA is TGTGCCAGCAGTCCCGGGGCCAATTCCTACAATGAGCAGTTCTTC.

In this sample, this clonotype turned up a few times. This chain links TRBV20-1 with TRBJ2-2, with D tentatively TRBD1 (5 bases). The CDR3 sequence is 14 residues long. The germline V gene has CDR1 DFQATT and CDR2 SNEGSKA (reference sequence). The germline V and J ends were trimmed by 4 bases and 1 base, with 10 bases remaining between them. CDR3 DNA sequence: TGCAGTGCTATTGGGCAGGGGAACACCGGGGAGCTGTTTTTT. This gives the protein CSAIGQGNTGELFF.

This clonotype was seen a few times. The chain employs TRBV20-1 and TRBJ2-3; possibly TRBD1 for D (5 bases). This CDR3 is 12 amino acids long. The V end was cut by 5 bases, the J end by 7 bases, with 13 bases between. CDR1 DFQATT and CDR2 SNEGSKA come from the germline V gene (reference sequence). The CDR3 region has the DNA TGCAGTGCTTCTCAGGGTCGGAATACGCAGTATTTT. Amino acid sequence: CSASQGRNTQYF.

This clonotype was seen more than once but under ten times. The chain combines TRBV12-3 or TRBV12-4 with TRBJ2-3; TRBD2 matches 11 bases. With V trimmed by 8 bases and J by 3 bases, 13 bases remained unmatched. The CDR3 is 17 residues long. In DNA, the CDR3 is TGTGCCAGCGATGGGGGTGCTAGCGGGGGGAGAACAGATACGCAGTATTTT. It is translated as CASDGGASGGRTDTQYF.

The V call is TRBV6-6, the J call TRBJ1-5; 7 bases align to TRBD1. This CDR3 has 18 residues. Germline loops: CDR1 MNHNY, CDR2 SVGAGI (reference sequence). Trimming at V came to 0 bases and at J to 4 bases, leaving 12 bases not matched to a gene. This CDR3 is CASSYSSDRAVRNQPQHF. The CDR3 DNA sequence: TGTGCCAGCAGTTACTCTTCCGACAGGGCCGTCCGTAATCAGCCCCAGCATTTT.

This clonotype came up many times. V is TRBV5-1 and J is TRBJ1-1; no clear D gene. The CDR3 length is 14 residues. Deletions cut 1 base from V and 1 base from J, with 8 bases between. Per the germline V gene, CDR1 is SGHRS and CDR2 is YFSETQ. CDR3 loop: CASSLNGANTEAFF. Here the CDR3 DNA reads TGCGCCAGCAGCTTGAACGGTGCGAACACTGAAGCTTTCTTT.

V gene TRBV11-3 combines with J gene TRBJ2-1, with D possibly TRBD2 on 5 matching bases. Germline V gene sequence: CDR1 SGHNT, CDR2 YENEEA. Trimming took 5 bases from V and 8 from J, leaving 16 bases between them. The CDR3 covers 14 residues. CDR3 nucleotides: TGTGCCAGCAGCGATGGTTCGGTGAGGGATGAGCAGTTCTTC. Protein product: CASSDGSVRDEQFF. Filled out from reference TRBV11-3 and TRBJ2-1, the complete variable domain reads EAGVVQSPRYKIIEKKQPVAFWCNPISGHNTLYWYLQNLGQGPELLIRYENEEAVDDSQLPKDRFSAERLKGVDSTLKIQPAELGDSAVYLCASSDGSVRDEQFFGPGTRLTVL.

The rearrangement joins TRBV7-9 to TRBJ2-7, with 7 positions matching TRBD1. Per the germline V gene, CDR1 is SEHNR and CDR2 is FQNEAQ (reference sequence). The CDR3 loop spans 13 amino acids. V dropped 5 bases and J dropped 6; count of bases not matched to a gene: 7. Here the CDR3 DNA reads TGTGCCAGCAGCCGAGGGGGCTTTGTCGAGCAGTACGTC. It encodes CASSRGGFVEQYV.

This clonotype was detected a few times. The rearrangement joins TRBV30 to TRBJ2-7; 7 bases align to TRBD1. V lost 7 bases, J lost 2 bases, and 5 bases stayed unmatched. The CDR3 is 12 amino acids. Germline V lookup: CDR1 GTSNPN, CDR2 SVGIG (reference sequence). The CDR3 coding sequence is TGTGCCTTACAGGGGCCGACCTACGAGCAGTACTTC. Protein: CALQGPTYEQYF.

This clonotype showed up just a few times. The V gene is TRBV12-3 or TRBV12-4, the J gene TRBJ1-1; D unclear. CDR3 length equals 14 residues. V was cut by 1 base and J by 6 bases, with 12 bases left in between. CDR3 nucleotides: TGTGCCAGCAGTTTAGGTCACGTGCCAGCTGAAGCTTTCTTT. Translating it yields CASSLGHVPAEAFF.

A few counts support this clonotype. The rearrangement uses TRBV20-1 and TRBJ1-2; D may be TRBD1 (5 bases). Trimming removed 0 bases at V and 8 bases at J, with 16 bases between. CDR1 is DFQATT, CDR2 SNEGSKA, per germline (reference sequence). The CDR3 length is 14 residues. Here the CDR3 DNA reads TGCAGTGCTAGAGATTATAGAGGAGGGGAGGGCTACACCTTC. This translates into CSARDYRGGEGYTF.

This clonotype was counted between two and nine times. The rearrangement joins TRBV20-1 to TRBJ2-3; either TRBD1 or TRBD2 may fit D (5 bases each). This CDR3 region has 16 residues. Germline loops: CDR1 DFQATT, CDR2 SNEGSKA (reference sequence). Trimming took 1 base from V and 2 from J, leaving 16 bases between them. The CDR3 here is CSARAPDGTITDTQYF. In DNA form, the CDR3 reads TGCAGTGCTAGAGCCCCCGACGGGACCATCACAGATACGCAGTATTTT.

This clonotype was counted only a few times. The chain combines TRBV18 with TRBJ2-7, with D hard to call. This CDR3 has 14 residues. Germline-derived CDR1 and CDR2 are KGHSH and LQKENI. Trimming cost V 3 bases and J 0 bases, with 9 bases left between them. Here the CDR3 DNA reads TGTGCCAGCTCACCCGATAGCCGCTCCTACGAGCAGTACGTC. This codes for CASSPDSRSYEQYV.

This chain connects TRBV20-1 to TRBJ2-3, with 7 bases that match TRBD2. J was trimmed by 10 bases and V by 3 bases; bases with no gene match: 10. Germline V gene lookup returns CDR1 DFQATT and CDR2 SNEGSKA (reference sequence). This CDR3 comprises 13 residues. CDR3 loop: CSARSGGGGSQYF. The CDR3 DNA follows: TGCAGTGCTAGGTCTGGGGGGGGAGGGTCGCAGTATTTT.

This clonotype appeared a few times. The chain recombines TRBV18 with TRBJ2-5; 11 nucleotides agree with TRBD2. V trimming: 6 bases; J trimming: 2 bases; junction bases outside the gene matches: 8. The CDR3 covers 16 residues. Germline V gene lookup returns CDR1 KGHSH and CDR2 LQKENI. The CDR3 loop reads CASSLTTSGEQETQYF. CDR3 sequence (DNA): TGTGCCAGCTCCCTCACGACTAGCGGGGAACAAGAGACCCAGTACTTC.

This chain connects TRBV14 to TRBJ2-5; possible D gene TRBD1, 5 bases. CDR3 length: 12 amino acids. Trimming took 2 bases from V and 9 from J, leaving 10 bases between them. Germline-derived CDR1 and CDR2 are SGHDN and FVKESK. CDR3 loop: CASSQPDSSQYF. The DNA for the CDR3 is TGTGCCAGCAGCCAACCTGACAGCTCCCAGTACTTC.